This T cell receptor beta chain was sequenced during a study of T cells in Graves' hyperthyroidism and ophthalmopathy. CDR3 length equals 16 residues. The V end was cut by 4 bases, the J end by 3 bases, with 19 bases between. CDR1 is SGHDT and CDR2 is YYEEEE in the germline V gene. Amplification yielded TCR beta CDR3 regions, with RNA transcripts as the source. An initial round of RT-PCR targeting the TCR CDR3 relied on the HTBI primer set. TCRdb re-called the multiplex PCR reads with MiXCR, one entry per CDR3 protein. The data contain about 350,000 distinct CDR3 sequences, about 14% of them singletons.

This chain joins TRBV5-6 and TRBJ1-1; D is possibly TRBD1 (5 bases). This clonotype was obtained from a young woman with Graves' hyperthyroidism. The sample was blood. CDR3 nucleotides: TGTGCCAGCAGCCCTGGGCCACAGGTTCATCACACTGAAGCTTTCTTT. Protein: CASSPGPQVHHTEAFF.